The rows below give T cell receptor beta chains drawn from one sample of a study of T cell repertoires in cytomegalovirus infection. MiXCR was run by TCRdb on the reads, yielding one entry per CDR3 protein. This table holds 150,000 or so distinct CDR3 sequences, over 30% found once. No cognate antigen is known for these TCRs. This material consisted of CD8+ T cells from cultured PBMCs, taken from culture after CMV antigen stimulation. The origin of the receptors is a human donor in good health (CMV status not recorded). Some clones in this sample may be carry-over from other donors' samples. Each CDR3 is given without its conserved first and last residue. Fields, in order: J gene, V gene, clone size, CDR3 protein. Size is stated for part of the rows, as once, few or many counts, or as a class when the clone is expanded.

>TRBJ2-2|TRBV20-1|few
SAGPDNTGELF
>TRBJ2-1|TRBV7-4|-
ASSPRQGVYNEQF
>TRBJ1-5|TRBV12-3/TRBV12-4|-
ASSYGNQPQH
>TRBJ2-1|TRBV7-6|-
ASSLTNGNNEQF
>TRBJ1-4|TRBV24-1|-
ATSDPQAHYEKLF
>TRBJ2-1|TRBV7-4|-
ASSLEGQRNEQF
>TRBJ2-3|TRBV19|few
ASRLGPLGTQY
>TRBJ2-2|TRBV2|few
ASKTGELF
>TRBJ2-3|TRBV20-1|-
SATERGESWDTQY
>TRBJ1-1|TRBV6-1|many
ASSGPVRGRGTEAF
>TRBJ1-4|TRBV2|-
ASHSPSNEKLF
>TRBJ2-1|TRBV7-6|few
ASSWRLALSSYNEQF
>TRBJ1-1|TRBV20-1|-
SALLGTLVGLNTEAF
>TRBJ2-5|TRBV6-6|-
ASSYPGQGAETQY
>TRBJ2-1|TRBV24-1|-
ATSDPTGGGLYNEQF
>TRBJ1-1|TRBV19|once
ASSIDNSMEGEAF
>TRBJ2-5|TRBV7-9|few
ASSPLEVQETQY
>TRBJ1-5|TRBV7-8|-
ASSSTQGLNQPQH
>TRBJ2-1|TRBV7-2|many
ASSLAPTTSYNEQF
>TRBJ1-1|TRBV2|-
ASSEEGQGARLLVAF
>TRBJ2-1|TRBV11-1|few
ASSGTPGVRSENYNEQF
>TRBJ1-1|TRBV11-1|many
ASSLENNGFEAF
>TRBJ2-5|TRBV7-6|-
ASSLYGQGQETQY
>TRBJ1-6|TRBV12-3/TRBV12-4|-
ASSLGIYNSPLH
>TRBJ2-1|TRBV10-3|few
AISPRRGAWDEQF
>TRBJ2-7|TRBV29-1|many
SVEDPRTAEQY
>TRBJ1-5|TRBV6-5|-
ASSTLGYSNQPQH
>TRBJ2-7|TRBV27|many
ASSLTGSYEQY
>TRBJ1-2|TRBV12-3/TRBV12-4|-
ASSERPGLTNYGYT
>TRBJ1-1|TRBV19|-
ASSLQGAGNTEAF
>TRBJ2-5|TRBV6-6|-
ASRVRGRRETQY
>TRBJ2-1|TRBV7-8|many
ASSSGLTNEQF
>TRBJ1-5|TRBV7-2|-
ASTPRRHDNSNQPQH
>TRBJ2-5|TRBV20-1|-
SARDSGTGRETQY
>TRBJ1-5|TRBV6-6|-
ASSPQGASNQPQH
>TRBJ1-2|TRBV7-9|-
ASSPSRQGAGGYT
>TRBJ1-1|TRBV2|-
ASREQHPTLNTEAF
>TRBJ2-7|TRBV27|few
ASSLTISYEQY
>TRBJ1-1|TRBV3-1|many
ASSSPGTEAF
>TRBJ2-7|TRBV11-2|few
ASSYGGGKRNEQY
>TRBJ1-1|TRBV12-3/TRBV12-4|-
ASSLQAHTEAF
>TRBJ1-5|TRBV19|few
ASSIGTGALNQPQH
>TRBJ1-1|TRBV19|few
ASSTPMGTWNTEAF
>TRBJ1-1|TRBV6-1|-
ASSYHMNTEAF
>TRBJ2-7|TRBV4-1|few
ASSSRQGGAQY
>TRBJ2-7|TRBV4-2|-
ASRKQGLEQY
>TRBJ1-2|TRBV29-1|-
SVGGEQGEDYGYT
>TRBJ1-2|TRBV28|many
ASSLWTGNSYT
>TRBJ2-7|TRBV30|-
AWSRSGGSYEQY
>TRBJ2-1|TRBV7-2|-
ASSLRAGLSVNEQF
>TRBJ2-1|TRBV7-9|-
ASSNSGGLF
>TRBJ2-1|TRBV2|-
ASRSKGKKLYNEQF
>TRBJ1-5|TRBV24-1|many
ATSTGNGPQH